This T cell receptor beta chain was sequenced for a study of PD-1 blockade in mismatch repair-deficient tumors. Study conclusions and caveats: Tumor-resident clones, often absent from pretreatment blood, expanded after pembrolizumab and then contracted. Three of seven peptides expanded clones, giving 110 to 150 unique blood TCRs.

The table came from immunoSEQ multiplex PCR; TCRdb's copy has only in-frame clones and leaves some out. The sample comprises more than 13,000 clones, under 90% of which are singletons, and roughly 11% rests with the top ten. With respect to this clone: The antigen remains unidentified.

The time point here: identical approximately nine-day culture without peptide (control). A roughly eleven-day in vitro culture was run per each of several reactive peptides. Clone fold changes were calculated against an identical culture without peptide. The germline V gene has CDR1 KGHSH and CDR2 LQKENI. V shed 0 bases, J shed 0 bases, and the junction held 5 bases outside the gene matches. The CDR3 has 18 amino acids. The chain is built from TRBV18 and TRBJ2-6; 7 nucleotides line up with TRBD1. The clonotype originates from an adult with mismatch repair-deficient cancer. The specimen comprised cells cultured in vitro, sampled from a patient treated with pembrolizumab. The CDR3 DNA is TGTGCCAGCTCACCACCGACGACAGGGACCTCTGGGGCCAACGTCCTGACTTTC. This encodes CASSPPTTGTSGANVLTF.